This record concerns one T cell receptor beta chain sequence. Its antigen is currently unknown. This entry is derived from a study of lung T cells in sarcoidosis with Löfgren's syndrome. In the study overall: Repertoire analyses centered on Löfgren's syndrome patients. Study observations and caveats: Shared TRAV12-1 and TRBV2 CDR3 motifs across Löfgren's syndrome patients reportedly suggested public CD4+ TCRs. TRBV2 was the preferred pairing partner of TRAV12-1, with similar CDR3s.

TCRdb passed the reads through MiXCR, listing each CDR3 protein once. The profile shows roughly 63,000 distinct CDR3 sequences, around 20% of them singletons. Germline CDR1 reads LNHDA; CDR2 reads SQIVND (reference sequence). The CDR3 runs to 15 residues. V lost 2 bases to trimming and J lost 0 bases, with 9 bases between them. This TCR derives from a human donor with sarcoidosis (Löfgren's syndrome or another form), or a control subject (not recorded which). The material sequenced was CD4+ T cells from PBMCs. The rearrangement joins TRBV19 to TRBJ2-3, with unresolved D. CDR3 bases: TGTGCCAGTAGTATAAGGCCAGTCAGCACAGATACGCAGTATTTT. Protein product: CASSIRPVSTDTQYF. The full variable domain, rest sourced from reference TRBV19 and TRBJ2-3, is DGGITQSPKYLFRKEGQNVTLSCEQNLNHDAMYWYRQDPGQGLRLIYYSQIVNDFQKGDIAEGYSVSREKKESFPLTVTSAQKNPTAFYLCASSIRPVSTDTQYFGPGTRLTVL.